This TCR beta chain was identified in a study of response to subunit inactivated influenza vaccine. Each CDR3 protein gets one entry after TCRdb re-called the RT-PCR reads with MiXCR. In the table there are hundreds of thousands of distinct CDR3 sequences, 10% to 12% of which are singletons. This clonotype has more than one count but fewer than ten. The CDR3 length is 18 residues. The V and J ends lost 2 bases and 0 bases respectively, with 15 bases between them. Germline-derived CDR1 and CDR2 are SGHDT and YYEEEE. These data were likewise used in another study, on T cells expressing NK-cell markers. That report notes: 5'RACE template switching with UMIs produced the TCR beta cDNA. In sorted CD3+CD56+NKG2C+, CD3+CD56+NKG2C- and CD3+CD56-NKG2C+ T cells, TCR beta repertoires were obtained. The leading position in the CD3+CD56-NKG2C+ fraction of a handful of donors also went to these clonotypes. Whether expanded NKG2C+ T cell clones recognized HCMV stayed uncertain.

Here the sequenced sample was PBMCs from blood, taken on the day of vaccination. This TCR was recovered from a man in his forties or fifties who received an inactivated influenza vaccine. The rearrangement links TRBV5-6 to TRBJ1-6; D unclear. This CDR3 reads CASSLRLGPSSYNSPLHF. The DNA of the CDR3 is TGTGCCAGCAGCTTACGGCTGGGTCCGAGCTCCTATAATTCACCCCTCCACTTT.